The 5 T cell receptor beta chains below all came from one sample that was sequenced in a study of blood T cell repertoires in COVID-19. Sequencing used immunoSEQ multiplex PCR; TCRdb keeps in-frame clones, though not all of them. The data contain approximately 150,000 clones, roughly four fifths of them singletons. Specimen: PBMCs or T cells enriched from blood (not recorded which). The receptors shown here come from a man aged 35-49 years with acute COVID-19.

The chain carries TRBV3-1 (or the pseudogene TRBV3-2) and TRBJ2-7; no clear D gene. Germline lookup yields CDR1 LGHDT and CDR2 YNNKEL (reference sequence). The V end lost 5 bases, the J end lost 4 bases, and 9 bases lay between the germline ends. The CDR3 has 12 amino acids. In nucleotides, the CDR3 is TGTGCCAGCAGCTTGCAGAGGTACGAGCAGTACTTC. Encoded protein: CASSLQRYEQYF.

This chain links TRBV18 with TRBJ1-6; TRBD1 aligns across 9 bases. V lost 3 bases, J lost 5 bases, and 11 bases stayed unmatched. The CDR3 has 18 amino acids. Looked up from germline, CDR1 is KGHSH and CDR2 is LQKENI. CDR3 in amino acids: CASSPRFTGGGDNSPLHF. CDR3 coding DNA: TGTGCCAGCTCACCGCGATTTACAGGGGGCGGTGATAATTCACCCCTCCACTTT.

V gene TRBV25-1 combines with J gene TRBJ2-7; 7 nucleotides align to TRBD2. Germline CDR1 and CDR2: MGHDK and SYGVNS. V trimming: 3 bases; J trimming: 3 bases; junction bases outside the gene matches: 8. This CDR3 contains 15 residues. The CDR3 sequence is CASSEGGTKLYEQYF. CDR3 nucleotide sequence: TGTGCCAGCAGTGAGGGGGGGACGAAACTCTACGAGCAGTACTTC.

The CDR3: CASSIQGDQPQHF. The CDR3 region has the DNA TGTGCCAGCAGTATACAGGGGGATCAGCCCCAGCATTTT. The J gene is TRBJ1-5, the V gene TRBV6-4, with 8 bases aligning to TRBD1. V shed 5 bases and J 5 bases; nucleotides not matched to a gene: 2. The CDR3 length is 13 residues. Germline assignment: CDR1 MRHNA and CDR2 SNTAGT.

This clone was observed a single time. V is TRBV6-5 and J is TRBJ2-3; unclear D gene. The CDR3 totals 14 residues. V lost 6 bases and J 1 base, leaving 11 bases between the germline ends. From germline, CDR1 is MNHEY and CDR2 SVGAGI. CDR3 sequence (DNA): TGTGCCAGCAGCCTCGGGTCCCGCACAGATACGCAGTATTTT. This encodes CASSLGSRTDTQYF.